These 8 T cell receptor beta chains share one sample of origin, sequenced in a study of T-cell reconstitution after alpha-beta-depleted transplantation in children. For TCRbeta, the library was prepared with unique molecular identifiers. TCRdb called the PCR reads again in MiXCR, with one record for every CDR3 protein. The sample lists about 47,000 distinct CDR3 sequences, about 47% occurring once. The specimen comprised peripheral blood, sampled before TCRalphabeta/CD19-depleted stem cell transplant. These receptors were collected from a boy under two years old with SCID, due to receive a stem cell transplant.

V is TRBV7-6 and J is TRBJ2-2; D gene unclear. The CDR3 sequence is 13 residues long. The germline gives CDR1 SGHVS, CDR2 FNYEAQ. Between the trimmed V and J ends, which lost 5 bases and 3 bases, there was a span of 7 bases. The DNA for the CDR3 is TGTGCCAGCAGCACACGGGACACCGGGGAGCTGTTTTTT. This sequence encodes CASSTRDTGELFF. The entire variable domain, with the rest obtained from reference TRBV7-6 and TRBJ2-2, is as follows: GAGVSQSPRYKVTKRGQDVALRCDPISGHVSLYWYRQALGQGPEFLTYFNYEAQQDKSGLPNDRFSAERPEGSISTLTIQRTEQRDSAMYRCASSTRDTGELFFGEGSRLTVL.

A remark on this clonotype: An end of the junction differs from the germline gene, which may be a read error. DNA of the CDR3: TGTGCCAGCAGCCTTACAGCGGGGGGGAGGTCCTACAATGACCAGTTCTTC. Translating it yields CASSLTAGGRSYNDQFF. The chain uses TRBV7-9 and TRBJ2-1; 10 nucleotides align to TRBD2. The CDR3 has 17 residues. Germline CDR1 reads SEHNR; CDR2 reads FQNEAQ (reference sequence).

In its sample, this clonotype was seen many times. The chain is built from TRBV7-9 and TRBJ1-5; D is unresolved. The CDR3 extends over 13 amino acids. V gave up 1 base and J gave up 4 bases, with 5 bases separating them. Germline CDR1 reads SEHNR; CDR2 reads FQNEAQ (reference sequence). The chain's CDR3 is CASSLGRNQPQHF. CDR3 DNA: TGTGCCAGCAGCTTAGGCAGGAATCAGCCCCAGCATTTT.

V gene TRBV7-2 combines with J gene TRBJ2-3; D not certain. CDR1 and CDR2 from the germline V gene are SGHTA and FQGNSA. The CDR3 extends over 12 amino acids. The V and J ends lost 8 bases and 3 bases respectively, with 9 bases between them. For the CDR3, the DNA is TGTGCCAGCTCTGTGGCGACAGATACGCAGTATTTT. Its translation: CASSVATDTQYF.

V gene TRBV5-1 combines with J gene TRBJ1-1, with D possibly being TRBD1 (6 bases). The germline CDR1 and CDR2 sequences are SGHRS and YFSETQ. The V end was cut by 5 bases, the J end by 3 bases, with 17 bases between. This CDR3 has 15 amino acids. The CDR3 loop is CASRTREGVDTEAFF. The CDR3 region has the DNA TGCGCCAGCAGGACAAGGGAGGGGGTCGACACTGAAGCTTTCTTT.

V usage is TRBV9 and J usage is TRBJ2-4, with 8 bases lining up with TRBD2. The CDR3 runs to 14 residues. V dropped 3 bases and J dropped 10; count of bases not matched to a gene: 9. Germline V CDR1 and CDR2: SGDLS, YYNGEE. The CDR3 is CASSGPGASGIQYF. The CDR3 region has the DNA TGTGCCAGCAGCGGACCCGGAGCTAGCGGGATTCAGTACTTC.

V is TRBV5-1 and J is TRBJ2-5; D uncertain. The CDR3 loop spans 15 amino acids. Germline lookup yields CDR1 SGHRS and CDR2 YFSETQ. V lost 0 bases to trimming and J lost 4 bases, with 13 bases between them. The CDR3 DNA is TGCGCCAGCAGCTTGGCCTCGACAAGTCCAGAGACCCAGTACTTC. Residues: CASSLASTSPETQYF.

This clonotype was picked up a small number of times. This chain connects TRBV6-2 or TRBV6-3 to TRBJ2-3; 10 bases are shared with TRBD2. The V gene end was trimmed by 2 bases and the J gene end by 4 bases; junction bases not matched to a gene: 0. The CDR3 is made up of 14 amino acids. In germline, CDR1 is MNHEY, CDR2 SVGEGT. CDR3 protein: CASSYGTSADTQYF. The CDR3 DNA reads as TGTGCCAGCAGTTACGGGACTAGCGCAGATACGCAGTATTTT.